This T cell receptor beta chain emerged from a study of spatial heterogeneity in lung cancer. Study-level information: On average, each unique TCR and UMI combination appeared more than ten times in raw reads.

As to time point: sample taken at primary tumor resection. Sequencing was performed on whole RNA extracted from tumor and nontumor lung tissue, or from frozen PBMC, and the material was left unsorted. TCRdb re-derived calls from the 5' RACE reads in MiXCR, one entry per CDR3 protein. The data show 25,000 to 30,000 distinct CDR3 sequences, around 13% seen once. CDR3 length equals 15 residues. V lost 6 bases to trimming and J lost 0 bases; unmatched junction nucleotides: 4. This clonotype was seen ten or more times. V gene TRBV12-3 or TRBV12-4 combines with J gene TRBJ2-1, with 8 bases that match TRBD2. The material sequenced was PBMCs, taken at surgery. This receptor was obtained from a female donor with early-stage non-small cell lung cancer. CDR3 amino acids: CASRPSGSSYNEQFF. In DNA form, the CDR3 reads TGTGCCAGCAGGCCCAGCGGGAGCTCCTACAATGAGCAGTTCTTC.